These T cell receptor beta chains were read from a single sample in a study of metastatic and nonmetastatic thyroid tumors. With MiXCR, TCRdb called clones anew from the PCR reads. The data show around 31,000 clones, roughly 20% seen once. What was sequenced was tumor tissue. These receptors originate from a male donor with papillary thyroid cancer or a benign thyroid nodule (not recorded which). Some clones in this sample may be carry-over from other donors' samples. The CDR3 runs from the conserved cysteine through the conserved F or W. The D gene is left open where the match is weak. The size entry is marked missing in some rows and otherwise reads once, few, many or a size class.

j_call	clone_size	d_call	v_call	cdr3_nt	cdr3_aa
TRBJ2-1	many	TRBD2	TRBV5-4	TGTGCCAGCAGCATGTCTAGCGGGAGAGGCAATGAGCAGTTCTTC	CASSMSSGRGNEQFF
TRBJ1-5	many	.	TRBV28	TGTGCCAGCAGTAAAGCTAGGGGTTCTGGCAATCAGCCCCAGCATTTT	CASSKARGSGNQPQHF
TRBJ2-7	many	.	TRBV28	TGTGCCAGCAGTTTAGCCGGAGGATCCGAGCAGTACTTC	CASSLAGGSEQYF
TRBJ1-2	many	TRBD1	TRBV28	TGTGCCAGCAGTTCGACAGGGAACGGCTACACCTTC	CASSSTGNGYTF
TRBJ1-2	.	.	TRBV6-2/TRBV6-3	TGTGCCAGCAGTCCTTCAGTCTATGGCTACACCTTC	CASSPSVYGYTF
TRBJ2-7	medium-sized	TRBD1	TRBV6-1	TGTGCCAGCAGTCAAGGGGGCAAGGTCTCCTACGAGCAGTACTTC	CASSQGGKVSYEQYF
TRBJ2-2	few	TRBD1	TRBV6-2/TRBV6-3	TGTGCAAGCAGTTACTCAGGGGGAAGCGGGGAGCTGTTTTTT	CASSYSGGSGELFF
TRBJ2-5	many	.	TRBV7-9	TGTGCCAGCAGCGCGTCGACTGGGACCCAGTACTTC	CASSASTGTQYF
TRBJ2-7	.	.	TRBV6-5	TGTGCCAGCAGTTACTCAGGCAGGGTATCCGAGCAGTACTTC	CASSYSGRVSEQYF
TRBJ1-5	.	.	TRBV6-2/TRBV6-3	TGTGCCAGCAGTAGGGTGACGGGGGGCGATCAGCCCCAGCATTTT	CASSRVTGGDQPQHF
TRBJ1-1	many	.	TRBV6-1	TGTGCCAGCAGGGTATATGAAGCTTTCTTT	CASRVYEAFF
TRBJ2-3	many	.	TRBV20-1	TGCAGTGCTATGCCACGGCGGGATGGTCGAGATACGCAGTATTTT	CSAMPRRDGRDTQYF
TRBJ2-5	many	TRBD2	TRBV27	TGTGCCAGCTCCGGACTAGCTGGAGAGACCCAGTACTTC	CASSGLAGETQYF
TRBJ2-7	.	.	TRBV6-1	TGTGCCAGCAGTGAAAGTCAGGTGACCTACGAGCAGTACTTC	CASSESQVTYEQYF
TRBJ2-7	medium-sized	TRBD2	TRBV19	TGTGCCAGTAGTACAACGGGACTAAACGCCTACGAGCAGTACTTC	CASSTTGLNAYEQYF
TRBJ2-7	few	.	TRBV15	TGTGCCACCAGCAGACTAGCAGGAGGGATCTACGAGCAGTACTTC	CATSRLAGGIYEQYF
TRBJ2-7	.	.	TRBV6-1	TGTGCCAGCAGTGTTGGGGGCTACGAGCAGTACTTC	CASSVGGYEQYF
TRBJ2-7	medium-sized	TRBD2	TRBV19	TGTGCCAGTAGTGCTGGACTAGAATACGAGCAGTACTTC	CASSAGLEYEQYF
TRBJ1-3	.	TRBD1	TRBV3-1	TGTGCCAGCAGCCAACCGGGACAGAGCTCTGGAAACACCATATATTTT	CASSQPGQSSGNTIYF
TRBJ2-1	many	TRBD2	TRBV12-3/TRBV12-4	TGTGCCAGCAGTTTAGGTAATAGCGGGAGCGATGAGCAGTTCTTC	CASSLGNSGSDEQFF
TRBJ1-2	.	.	TRBV30	TGTGCCTGGAGTGTGTCAGTTGGCTACACCTTC	CAWSVSVGYTF
TRBJ2-5	many	TRBD1	TRBV20-1	TGCAGTGCTAGAGATTACGGGACAGGACAAGAGACCCAGTACTTC	CSARDYGTGQETQYF
TRBJ2-1	.	.	TRBV28	TGTGCCAGCAGCGTTGGGCACAATGAGCAGTTCTTC	CASSVGHNEQFF
TRBJ1-5	.	.	TRBV5-1	TGCGCCAGCAGCTTGGGTCAGGGGATTGAGCCCCAGCATTTT	CASSLGQGIEPQHF
TRBJ1-5	.	.	TRBV5-1	TGCGCCAGCAGCTTGAACGGGGACAATCAGCCCCAGCATTTT	CASSLNGDNQPQHF